Each of the 21 T cell receptor beta chains below was sequenced from the same sample in a study of blood T cell repertoires in COVID-19. TCRdb's table, derived via immunoSEQ multiplex PCR, lists solely in-frame clones and lacks some. Of about 250,000 clones in the sample, over 70% were seen once. Sequenced: peripheral blood. The receptors come from a man in his forties with acute or convalescent COVID-19.

The V and J genes are TRBV5-1 and TRBJ1-2; 8 bases are a match to TRBD1. Germline V lookup: CDR1 SGHRS, CDR2 YFSETQ. The CDR3 is 13 residues long. Trimming removed 5 bases from V and 6 bases from J; junction bases left unmatched: 6. The CDR3 loop is CASRLTDRDGYTF. Written as DNA, the CDR3 is TGCGCCAGCAGACTGACGGACAGGGATGGCTACACCTTC.

The CDR3 sequence is CASSLETEAYEQYF. The CDR3 nucleotides are TGCGCCAGCAGCTTAGAGACCGAGGCCTACGAGCAGTACTTC. The chain employs TRBV5-1 and TRBJ2-7; D not certain. Trimming shortened V by 2 bases and J by 2 bases, and 11 bases separated the two germline ends. This CDR3 is built from 14 residues. The germline gives CDR1 SGHRS, CDR2 YFSETQ.

About this clone: This sample includes further DNA sequences coding for the same CDR3. V gene TRBV5-4 combines with J gene TRBJ1-1; 8 positions match TRBD1. Trimming took 2 bases from V and 5 from J; bases not matched to a gene: 11. This CDR3 comprises 16 residues. The germline CDR1 and CDR2 sequences are SGHNT and YYREEE (reference sequence). This CDR3 reads CASSFGQGHGTTEAFF. In DNA, the CDR3 is TGTGCCAGCAGCTTCGGACAGGGTCACGGGACGACTGAAGCTTTCTTT.

This clone was counted a few times. The rearrangement links TRBV7-2 to TRBJ1-2; D uncertain. From germline, CDR1 is SGHTA and CDR2 FQGNSA. The ends were cut back, 1 base at V and 4 bases at J, with 7 bases in the middle. This CDR3 spans 13 amino acids. CDR3 loop: CASSLVQSYGYTF. The CDR3 region has the DNA TGTGCCAGCAGCTTAGTTCAGTCCTATGGCTACACCTTC.

J is TRBJ2-7 and V is TRBV28, with TRBD1 matching over 7 bases. The germline V gene has CDR1 MDHEN and CDR2 SYDVKM. V lost 5 bases and J lost 6; bases outside the gene matches: 10. This CDR3 contains 14 residues. The CDR3 DNA reads TGTGCCAGCAGTCTGACCCGACAGGGTTTCGAGCAGTACTTC. This codes for CASSLTRQGFEQYF. The full variable domain, completed using reference TRBV28 and TRBJ2-7, is DVKVTQSSRYLVKRTGEKVFLECVQDMDHENMFWYRQDPGLGLRLIYFSYDVKMKEKGDIPEGYSVSREKKERFSLILESASTNQTSMYLCASSLTRQGFEQYFGPGTRLTVT.

J is TRBJ2-7 and V is TRBV2, with 7 bases lining up with TRBD1. Unmatched junction bases numbered 10, after V lost 4 bases and J lost 1 base. Germline V gene sequence: CDR1 SNHLY, CDR2 FYNNEI. The CDR3 loop spans 16 amino acids. DNA of the CDR3: TGTGCCAGCAGTGGAAAAAGGACAGGTCTGTCCTACGAGCAGTACTTC. Its protein product is CASSGKRTGLSYEQYF. The full variable domain, rest sourced from reference TRBV2 and TRBJ2-7, is EPEVTQTPSHQVTQMGQEVILRCVPISNHLYFYWYRQILGQKVEFLVSFYNNEISEKSEIFDDQFSVERPDGSNFTLKIRSTKLEDSAMYFCASSGKRTGLSYEQYFGPGTRLTVT.

The rearrangement joins TRBV24-1 to TRBJ1-1; tentatively, D is TRBD1 (5 bases). The CDR3 has 15 amino acids. Trimming pared 6 bases from V and 3 bases from J, leaving 16 bases between. Germline CDR1 KGHDR, CDR2 SFDVKD. The CDR3 DNA sequence: TGTGCCACCAGTACGGGGGTTTTCTTGGACACTGAAGCTTTCTTT. It yields the protein CATSTGVFLDTEAFF.

The chain carries TRBV6-5 and TRBJ2-7; a possible D gene is TRBD1 (5 bases). The germline V gene encodes CDR1 MNHEY and CDR2 SVGAGI. The ends were cut back, 7 bases at V and 9 bases at J, with 13 bases in the middle. This CDR3 contains 11 residues. For the CDR3, the DNA is TGTGCCAGCAAGGGGATAACGGCGCAGTACTTC. Encoded protein: CASKGITAQYF.

This sequence joins TRBV19 and TRBJ1-2; 8 positions agree with TRBD1. The CDR3 contains 15 residues. CDR1 is LNHDA, CDR2 SQIVND, per germline (reference sequence). J was trimmed by 8 bases and V by 4 bases; bases with no gene match: 12. CDR3 nucleotide sequence: TGTGCCAGTAGTACAACGACAGGGGTCCTGTCGGGCTACACCTTC. It translates to CASSTTTGVLSGYTF.

J is TRBJ2-7 and V is TRBV4-3; D is undetermined. Trimming cost V 0 bases and J 0 bases, with 6 bases left between them. This CDR3 contains 14 residues. Per germline, CDR1 LGHNA and CDR2 YSLEER. CDR3 DNA: TGCGCCAGCAGCCAAGATGCACTCTCCTACGAGCAGTACTTC. It yields the protein CASSQDALSYEQYF.

Points on this clone: This sample includes further DNA sequences coding for the same CDR3. The chain combines TRBV5-1 with TRBJ1-1, with unresolved D. The CDR3 covers 13 residues. V lost 3 bases to trimming and J lost 1 base, with 7 bases between them. Per germline, CDR1 SGHRS and CDR2 YFSETQ. In DNA, the CDR3 is TGCGCCAGCAGCTCGACGGGGAACACTGAAGCTTTCTTT. Translating it yields CASSSTGNTEAFF.

The J gene is TRBJ1-1, the V gene TRBV19; D remains ambiguous. The CDR3 consists of 13 residues. The V end was cut by 3 bases, the J end by 8 bases, with 13 bases between. Germline CDR1 is LNHDA and CDR2 is SQIVND (reference sequence). The CDR3 here is CASSIAREVEAFF. The CDR3 DNA is TGTGCCAGTAGTATCGCGAGGGAGGTGGAAGCTTTCTTT.

The CDR3 DNA reads as TGTGCCAGCAGCCTGACAGGGTCCGACACTGAAGCTTTCTTT. Translating it yields CASSLTGSDTEAFF. The chain carries TRBV7-9 and TRBJ1-1, with 7 bases fitting TRBD1. Trimming took 5 bases from V and 3 from J; bases not matched to a gene: 6. From germline, CDR1 is SEHNR and CDR2 FQNEAQ (reference sequence). The CDR3 loop spans 14 amino acids.

CDR3 nucleotide sequence: TGTGCCAGCAGCTCAACAGGGTTCGACACCGGGGAGCTGTTTTTT. Encoded protein: CASSSTGFDTGELFF. The chain recombines TRBV5-5 with TRBJ2-2; perhaps TRBD1 as D (6 bases). V lost 3 bases to trimming and J lost 3 bases, with 12 bases between them. The length of the CDR3 is 15 residues. Per germline, CDR1 SGHKS and CDR2 YYEKEE (reference sequence).

The chain uses TRBV5-5 and TRBJ2-7; D remains ambiguous. The V end lost 4 bases, the J end lost 3 bases, and 11 bases lay between the germline ends. In germline, CDR1 is SGHKS, CDR2 YYEKEE (reference sequence). CDR3 size: 13 residues. The CDR3 DNA sequence: TGTGCCAGCAGCCCCAGATCGGGCTACGAGCAGTACTTC. Encoded protein: CASSPRSGYEQYF.

The J gene is TRBJ2-5, the V gene TRBV19, with D uncertain. The CDR3 covers 14 residues. CDR1 is LNHDA and CDR2 is SQIVND in the germline V gene (reference sequence). The V and J ends lost 3 bases and 0 bases respectively, with 8 bases between them. CDR3 amino acids: CASSITSYQETQYF. CDR3 coding DNA: TGTGCCAGTAGTATTACATCGTACCAAGAGACCCAGTACTTC. The whole variable domain, remainder taken from reference TRBV19 and TRBJ2-5, is DGGITQSPKYLFRKEGQNVTLSCEQNLNHDAMYWYRQDPGQGLRLIYYSQIVNDFQKGDIAEGYSVSREKKESFPLTVTSAQKNPTAFYLCASSITSYQETQYFGPGTRLLVL.

The V gene is TRBV2, the J gene TRBJ1-4, with 7 positions matching TRBD1. The CDR3 totals 14 residues. V lost 5 bases to trimming and J lost 7 bases; unmatched junction nucleotides: 7. From germline, CDR1 is SNHLY and CDR2 FYNNEI. The CDR3 here is CASSTTGAGEKLFF. The DNA for the CDR3 is TGTGCCAGCAGTACTACAGGGGCAGGTGAAAAACTGTTTTTT.

As regards this clone: This CDR3 is also generated by other DNA sequences in the sample. V and J are TRBV7-9 and TRBJ2-3; D perhaps matches TRBD2 (5 bases). V lost 1 base and J 6 bases, leaving 11 bases between the germline ends. This CDR3 is 14 amino acids long. CDR1 SEHNR and CDR2 FQNEAQ come from the germline V gene (reference sequence). This chain's CDR3 is CASSLGLAGDTQYF. The CDR3 region has the DNA TGTGCCAGCAGCTTAGGGCTAGCCGGCGATACGCAGTATTTT.

The gene calls are TRBV25-1 and TRBJ1-1, with 7 positions matching TRBD1. The germline gives CDR1 MGHDK, CDR2 SYGVNS. There are 11 residues in the CDR3. V was pared by 6 bases and J by 13 bases, with 8 bases of the junction left unmatched. CDR3 nucleotides: TGTGCCAGCAGCCAGGACAGGTCGAATTTCTTT. It yields the protein CASSQDRSNFF. Drawing the rest from reference TRBV25-1 and TRBJ1-1, the complete variable domain is EADIYQTPRYLVIGTGKKITLECSQTMGHDKMYWYQQDPGMELHLIHYSYGVNSTEKGDLSSESTVSRIRTEHFPLTLESARPSHTSQYLCASSQDRSNFFGQGTRLTVV.

V is TRBV27 and J is TRBJ1-1; D is possibly TRBD1 (5 bases). V was trimmed by 3 bases and J by 7 bases, leaving 12 bases between them. Germline V gene data show CDR1 as MNHEY and CDR2 as SMNVEV (reference sequence). The CDR3 is 13 amino acids. CDR3 sequence (DNA): TGTGCCAGCAGTTTCCGGGGGAGTCTTGAAGCTTTCTTT. Residues: CASSFRGSLEAFF.

The DNA for the CDR3 is TGTGCCATCAGTGAGTCGGGAGCGGGATCCTACAATGAGCAGTTCTTC. Amino acid sequence: CAISESGAGSYNEQFF. The chain has TRBV10-3 and TRBJ2-1; 7 bases align to TRBD2. CDR1 and CDR2 from the germline V gene are ENHRY and SYGVKD. The CDR3 sequence is 16 residues long. J was trimmed by 1 base and V by 0 bases; bases with no gene match: 3.